Sequencing of this T cell receptor beta chain was carried out in a study of blood T cell repertoires in COVID-19. Study-wide context: The United States, Italy and Spain provided the acute and convalescent COVID-19 samples. PBMCs, B-cell-depleted T cells, or T cells provided the cDNA or gDNA that made up the material.

Source study methods: Quantification of nucleated cells was approximated via reference gene primer amplification. TCRdb keeps only in-frame clones here, not all; method: immunoSEQ multiplex PCR. From that table come the V and J calls and clone size; the DNA was used to work out D and trimming. Of approximately 90,000 clones listed, more than 65% were seen once; the top ten hold roughly 10%. The germline gives CDR1 WNHNN, CDR2 SYGVQD (reference sequence). The CDR3 has 15 amino acids. The ends lost 0 bases at V and 8 bases at J; junction bases unmatched: 5. This clone appeared once. The sequence was collected from a man in his 70s with acute or convalescent COVID-19. Sequencing input: peripheral blood. This sequence joins TRBV10-1 and TRBJ2-1; 9 nucleotides agree with TRBD2. In nucleotides, the CDR3 is TGCGCCAGCAGTGAGTCGCGGGGGGGCCTCGATGAGCAGTTCTTC. This translates into CASSESRGGLDEQFF.